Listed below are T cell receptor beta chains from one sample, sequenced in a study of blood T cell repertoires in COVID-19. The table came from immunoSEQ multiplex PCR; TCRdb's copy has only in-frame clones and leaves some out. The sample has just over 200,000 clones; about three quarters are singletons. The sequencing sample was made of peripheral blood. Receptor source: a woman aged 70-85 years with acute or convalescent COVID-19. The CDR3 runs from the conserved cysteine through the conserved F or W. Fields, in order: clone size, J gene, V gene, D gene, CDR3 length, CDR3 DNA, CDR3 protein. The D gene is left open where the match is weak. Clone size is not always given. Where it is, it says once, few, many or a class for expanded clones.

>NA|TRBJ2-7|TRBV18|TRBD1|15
TGTGCCAGCTCAACCCTGACAGGGAGCTCCTACGAGCAGTACTTC
CASSTLTGSSYEQYF
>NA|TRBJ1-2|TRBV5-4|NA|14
TGTGCCAGCAGCTTGCCCAACGGGGGTTATGGCTACACCTTC
CASSLPNGGYGYTF
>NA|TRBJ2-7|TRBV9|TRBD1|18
TGTGCCAGCAGCGTAGGGGGGACAGGGGACGCCTTTACCTACGAGCAGTACTTC
CASSVGGTGDAFTYEQYF
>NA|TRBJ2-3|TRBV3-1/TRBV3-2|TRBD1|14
TGTGCCAGCAGCCAGACAGGGTACGGAGATACGCAGTATTTT
CASSQTGYGDTQYF
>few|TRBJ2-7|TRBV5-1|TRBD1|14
TGCGCCAGCAGCTTAGGGGGCCTAGGATACGAGCAGTACTTC
CASSLGGLGYEQYF
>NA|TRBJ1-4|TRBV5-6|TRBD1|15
TGTGCCAGCAGCCGGACAGGGATGTTTAATGAAAAACTGTTTTTT
CASSRTGMFNEKLFF
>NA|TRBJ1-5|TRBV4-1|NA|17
TGCGCCAGCAGCCAAGGATGGATGGGGGCCTCTAATCAGCCCCAGCATTTT
CASSQGWMGASNQPQHF
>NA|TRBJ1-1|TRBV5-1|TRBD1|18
TGCGCCAGCAGCCAGCGCTCCGGGACAGGGGGCGGCGGGACTGAAGCTTTCTTT
CASSQRSGTGGGGTEAFF
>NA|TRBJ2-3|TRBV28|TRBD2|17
TGTGCCAGCAGATCGAACCTCAGGACTAGCGGGAGAGATACGCAGTATTTT
CASRSNLRTSGRDTQYF
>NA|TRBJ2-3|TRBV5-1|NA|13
TGCGCCAGCAATGAGGGAGGACCTAACACGCAGTATTTT
CASNEGGPNTQYF
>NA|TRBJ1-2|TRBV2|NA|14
TGTGCCAGCAGCAAACTCGGACAGAACTATGGCTATACCTTC
CASSKLGQNYGYTF
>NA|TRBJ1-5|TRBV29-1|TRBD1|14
TGCAGCGTGGGGACAGGGGGCGGCAATCAGCCCCAGCATTTT
CSVGTGGGNQPQHF
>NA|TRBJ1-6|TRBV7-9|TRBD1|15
TGTGCCAGCAGCTTACGCACAGGGGATAATTCACCCCTCCACTTT
CASSLRTGDNSPLHF
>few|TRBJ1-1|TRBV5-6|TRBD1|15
TGTGCCAGCAGCTTCCACAGGGGGCCTAGCACTGAAGCTTTCTTT
CASSFHRGPSTEAFF
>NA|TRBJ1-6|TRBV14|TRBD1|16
TGTGCCAGCAGCCACTACGGACAGGGTTATAATTCACCCCTCCACTTT
CASSHYGQGYNSPLHF
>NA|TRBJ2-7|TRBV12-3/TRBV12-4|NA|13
TGTGCCAGCAGGCCACAGGAGTCCTACGAGCAGTACTTC
CASRPQESYEQYF
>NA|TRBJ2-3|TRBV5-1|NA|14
TGCGCCAGCAGCTTAGCGACTAGCACAGATACGCAGTATTTT
CASSLATSTDTQYF
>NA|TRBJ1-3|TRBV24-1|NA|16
TGTGCCACCAGTGACCATGACAGATCATCTGGAAACACCATATATTTT
CATSDHDRSSGNTIYF
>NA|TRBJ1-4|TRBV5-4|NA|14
TGTGCCAGCAGCCTGGATCAGATTAATGAAAAACTGTTTTTT
CASSLDQINEKLFF
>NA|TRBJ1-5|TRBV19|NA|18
TGTGCCAGTAGTATTTTGGCACCCGGGGGGTATAGCAATCAGCCCCAGCATTTT
CASSILAPGGYSNQPQHF
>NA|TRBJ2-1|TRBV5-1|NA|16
TGCGCCAGCAGCACCTGGACTTCTAGCTCCTACAATGAGCAGTTCTTC
CASSTWTSSSYNEQFF
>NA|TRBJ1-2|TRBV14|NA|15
TGTGCCAGCAGCCCCCGGACAGTTTCGGGATCTGGCTACACCTTC
CASSPRTVSGSGYTF
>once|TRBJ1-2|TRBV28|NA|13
TGTGCCAGCAGTTTAGAGGACTCCTATGGCTACACCTTC
CASSLEDSYGYTF
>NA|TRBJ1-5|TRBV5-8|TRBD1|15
TGTGCCAGCAGCCCGACAGGGTCAAGCAATCAGCCCCAGCATTTT
CASSPTGSSNQPQHF
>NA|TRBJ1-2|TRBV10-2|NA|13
TGCGCCAGCAGTGCTGAGGATGACTATGGCTACACCTTC
CASSAEDDYGYTF
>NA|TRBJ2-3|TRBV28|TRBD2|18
TGTGCCAGCAGTTTCAGGACTAGCGGGAGGCATAGCACAGATACGCAGTATTTT
CASSFRTSGRHSTDTQYF
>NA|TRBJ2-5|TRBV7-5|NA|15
TGTGCCAGAAGCTTAGTTCGGGACAGTAAAGAGACCCAGTACTTC
CARSLVRDSKETQYF
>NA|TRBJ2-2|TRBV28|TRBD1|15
TGTGCCAGCAGGGGGGACAGCCGAACCACCGGGGAGCTGTTTTTT
CASRGDSRTTGELFF
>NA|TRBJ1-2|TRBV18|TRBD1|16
TGTGCCAGCTCAATGGATTCAGGGGGCGCGGACTATGGCTACACCTTC
CASSMDSGGADYGYTF
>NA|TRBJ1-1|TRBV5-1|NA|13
TGCGCCAGCCGAGCCACCGTGAACACTGAAGCTTTCTTT
CASRATVNTEAFF
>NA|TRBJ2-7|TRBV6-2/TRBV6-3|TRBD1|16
TGTGCCAGCAGTCCGGCGCTGGGACAGCGGTACTACGAGCAGTACTTC
CASSPALGQRYYEQYF
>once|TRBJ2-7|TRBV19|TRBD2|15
TGTGCCAGTAGTATACGGGGCGGGAGGGGCAACGAGCAGTACTTC
CASSIRGGRGNEQYF
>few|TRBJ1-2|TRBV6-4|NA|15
TGTGCCAGCAGTCCTTCTCCGGGGGGCAACTGGGGCTACACCTTC
CASSPSPGGNWGYTF
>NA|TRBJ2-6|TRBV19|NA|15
TGTGCCAGTAGTGATGGGCGCTCTGGGGCCAACGTCCTGACTTTC
CASSDGRSGANVLTF
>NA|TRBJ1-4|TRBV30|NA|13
TGTGCCTGGAGTGTACAGGGCGGTGAAAAACTGTTTTTT
CAWSVQGGEKLFF
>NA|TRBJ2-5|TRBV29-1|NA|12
TGCAGCGTTGCTAGGAACCAAGAGACCCAGTACTTC
CSVARNQETQYF
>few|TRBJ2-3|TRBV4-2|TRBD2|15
TGTGCCAGCAGCTCACGGTGGCGGGAGGACGATACGCAGTATTTT
CASSSRWREDDTQYF
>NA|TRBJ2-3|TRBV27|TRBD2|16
TGTGCCAGCAGTCCCCGGACTAGGGCTGACACAGATACGCAGTATTTT
CASSPRTRADTDTQYF
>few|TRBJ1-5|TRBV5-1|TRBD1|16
TGCGCCAGCAGCTTGACGCCGACAGGGGGGAATCAGCCCCAGCATTTT
CASSLTPTGGNQPQHF
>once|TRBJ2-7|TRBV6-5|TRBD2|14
TGTGCCAGCGAAACTAGCGGGGGTTACTACGAGCAGTACTTC
CASETSGGYYEQYF
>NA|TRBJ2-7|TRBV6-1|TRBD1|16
TGTGCCAGCAGTGACCGGACAGGGGGATCTTCGGGGGAGCAGTACTTC
CASSDRTGGSSGEQYF
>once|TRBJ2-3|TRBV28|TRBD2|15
TGTGCCAGCAGTTTAGCGGGAGGGCCGCTATCGACGCAGTATTTT
CASSLAGGPLSTQYF